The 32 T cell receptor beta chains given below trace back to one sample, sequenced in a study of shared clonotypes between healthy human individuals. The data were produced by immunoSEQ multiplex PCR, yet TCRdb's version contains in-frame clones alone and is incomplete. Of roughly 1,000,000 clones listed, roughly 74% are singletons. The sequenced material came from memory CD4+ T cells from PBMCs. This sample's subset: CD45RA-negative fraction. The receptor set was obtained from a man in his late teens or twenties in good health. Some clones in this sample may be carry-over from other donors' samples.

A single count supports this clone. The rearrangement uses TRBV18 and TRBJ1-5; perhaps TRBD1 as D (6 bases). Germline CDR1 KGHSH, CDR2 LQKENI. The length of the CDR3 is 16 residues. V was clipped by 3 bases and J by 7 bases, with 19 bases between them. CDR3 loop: CASSPARGGGGQPQHF. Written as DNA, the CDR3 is TGTGCCAGCTCACCCGCTAGGGGGGGCGGCGGACAGCCCCAGCATTTT.

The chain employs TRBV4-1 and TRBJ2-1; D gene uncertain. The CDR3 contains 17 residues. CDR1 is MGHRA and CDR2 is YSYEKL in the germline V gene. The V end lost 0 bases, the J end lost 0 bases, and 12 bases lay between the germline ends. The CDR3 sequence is CASSQDLEAVSYNEQFF. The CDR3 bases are TGCGCCAGCAGCCAAGATCTTGAGGCGGTCTCCTACAATGAGCAGTTCTTC.

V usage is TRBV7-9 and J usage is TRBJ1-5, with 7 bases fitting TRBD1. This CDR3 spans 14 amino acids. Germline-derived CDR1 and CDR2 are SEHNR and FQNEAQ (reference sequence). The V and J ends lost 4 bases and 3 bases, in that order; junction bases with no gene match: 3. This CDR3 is CASSSGTVNQPQHF. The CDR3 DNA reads TGTGCCAGCAGCTCCGGGACAGTCAATCAGCCCCAGCATTTT.

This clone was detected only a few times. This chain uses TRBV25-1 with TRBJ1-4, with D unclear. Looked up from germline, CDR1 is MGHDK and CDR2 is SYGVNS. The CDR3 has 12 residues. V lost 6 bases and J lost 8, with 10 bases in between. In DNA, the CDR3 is TGTGCCAGCAGACTGGACGAGGAAAAACTGTTTTTT. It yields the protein CASRLDEEKLFF.

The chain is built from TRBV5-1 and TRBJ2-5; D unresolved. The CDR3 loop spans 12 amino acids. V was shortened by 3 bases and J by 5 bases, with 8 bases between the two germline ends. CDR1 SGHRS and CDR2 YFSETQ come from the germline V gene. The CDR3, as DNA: TGCGCCAGCAGCTCCCCCGGGGAGACCCAGTACTTC. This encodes CASSSPGETQYF.

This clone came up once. CDR3 sequence reads: CASSVDRGHVETQYF. The CDR3 nucleotides are TGTGCCAGCAGCGTAGACAGGGGGCATGTGGAGACCCAGTACTTC. The rearrangement uses TRBV9 and TRBJ2-5, with 9 bases lining up with TRBD1. The junction had 5 bases not matched to a gene; V was cut back by 0 bases and J by 5 bases. The CDR3 length is 15 residues. Germline V lookup: CDR1 SGDLS, CDR2 YYNGEE.

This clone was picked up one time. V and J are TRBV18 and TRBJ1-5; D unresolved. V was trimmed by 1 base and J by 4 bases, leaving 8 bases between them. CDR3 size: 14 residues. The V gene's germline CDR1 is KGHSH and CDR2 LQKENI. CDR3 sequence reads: CASSPLEKNQPQHF. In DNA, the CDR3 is TGTGCCAGCTCACCACTAGAGAAGAATCAGCCCCAGCATTTT.

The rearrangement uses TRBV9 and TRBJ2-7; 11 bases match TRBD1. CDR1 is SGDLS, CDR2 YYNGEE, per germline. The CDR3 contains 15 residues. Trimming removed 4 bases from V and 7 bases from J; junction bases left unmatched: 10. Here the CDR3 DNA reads TGTGCCAGCAGCCCTTTTGGACAGGGGGCGGTGGAGCAGTACTTC. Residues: CASSPFGQGAVEQYF.

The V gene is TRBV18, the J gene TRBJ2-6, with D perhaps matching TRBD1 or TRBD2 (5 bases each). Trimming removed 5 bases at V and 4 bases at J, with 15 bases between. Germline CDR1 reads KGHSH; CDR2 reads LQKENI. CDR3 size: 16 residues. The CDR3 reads CASSTRAGTGANVLTF. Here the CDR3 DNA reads TGTGCCAGCTCAACCCGGGCCGGGACCGGGGCCAACGTCCTGACTTTC.

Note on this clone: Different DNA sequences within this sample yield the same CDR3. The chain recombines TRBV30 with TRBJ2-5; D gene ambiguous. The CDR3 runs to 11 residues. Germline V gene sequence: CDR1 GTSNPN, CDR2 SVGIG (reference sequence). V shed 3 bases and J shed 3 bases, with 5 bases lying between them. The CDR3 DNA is TGTGCCTGGAGGGCAGAAGAGACCCAGTACTTC. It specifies CAWRAEETQYF.

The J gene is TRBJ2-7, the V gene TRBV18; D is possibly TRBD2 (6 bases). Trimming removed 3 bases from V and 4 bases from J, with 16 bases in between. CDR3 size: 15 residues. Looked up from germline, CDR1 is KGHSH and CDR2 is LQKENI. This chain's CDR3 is CASSPGTLDAYEQYF. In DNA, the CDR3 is TGTGCCAGCTCACCCGGGACTCTCGACGCTTACGAGCAGTACTTC. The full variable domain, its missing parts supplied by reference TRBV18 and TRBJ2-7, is NAGVMQNPRHLVRRRGQEARLRCSPMKGHSHVYWYRQLPEEGLKFMVYLQKENIIDESGMPKERFSAEFPKEGPSILRIQQVVRGDSAAYFCASSPGTLDAYEQYFGPGTRLTVT.

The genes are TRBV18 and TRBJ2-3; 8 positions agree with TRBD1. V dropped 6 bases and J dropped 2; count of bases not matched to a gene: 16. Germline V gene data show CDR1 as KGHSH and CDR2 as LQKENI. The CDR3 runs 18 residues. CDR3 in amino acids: CASSPTGVQGAITDTQYF. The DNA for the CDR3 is TGTGCCAGCTCGCCTACCGGGGTGCAGGGGGCGATCACAGATACGCAGTATTTT.

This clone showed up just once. The CDR3 is CASSLLAGQEQYF. For the CDR3, the DNA is TGTGCCAGCAGTTTATTAGCGGGCCAAGAGCAGTACTTC. The chain employs TRBV27 and TRBJ2-7; 7 bases fit TRBD2. This CDR3 spans 13 amino acids. Germline V CDR1 and CDR2: MNHEY, SMNVEV (reference sequence). Germline trimming cut 1 base from V and 7 bases from J; bases unmatched to any gene: 4.

The DNA of the CDR3 is TGTGCTAGTGGTTTGGTACCCCGTCGACCCTACGAGCAGTACTTC. As protein: CASGLVPRRPYEQYF. V usage is TRBV12-5 and J usage is TRBJ2-7; no reliable D call. The germline V and J ends were trimmed by 0 bases and 2 bases, with 11 bases remaining between them. Germline V gene sequence: CDR1 LGHNT, CDR2 FRNRAP. The CDR3 consists of 15 residues.

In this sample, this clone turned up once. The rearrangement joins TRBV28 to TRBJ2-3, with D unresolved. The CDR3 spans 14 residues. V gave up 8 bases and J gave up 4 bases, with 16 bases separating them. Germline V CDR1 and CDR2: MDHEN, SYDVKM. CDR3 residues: CASALHPPPDTQYF. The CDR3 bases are TGTGCCAGCGCCCTACATCCCCCCCCAGATACGCAGTATTTT.

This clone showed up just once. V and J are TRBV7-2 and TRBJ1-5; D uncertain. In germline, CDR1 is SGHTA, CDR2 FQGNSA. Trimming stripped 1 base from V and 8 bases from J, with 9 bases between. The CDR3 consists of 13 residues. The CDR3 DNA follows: TGTGCCAGCAGCTTAGAGGGCCCAGAGCCCCAGCATTTT. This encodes CASSLEGPEPQHF.

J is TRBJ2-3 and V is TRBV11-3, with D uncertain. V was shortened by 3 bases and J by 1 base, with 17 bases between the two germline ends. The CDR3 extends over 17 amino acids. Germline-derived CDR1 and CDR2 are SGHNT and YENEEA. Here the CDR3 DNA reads TGTGCCAGCAGCTTGAGGCAACCTAGACCGGGCACAGATACGCAGTATTTT. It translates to CASSLRQPRPGTDTQYF.

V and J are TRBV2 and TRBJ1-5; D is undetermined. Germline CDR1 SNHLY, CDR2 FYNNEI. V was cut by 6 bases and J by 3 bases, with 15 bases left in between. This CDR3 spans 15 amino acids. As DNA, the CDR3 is TGTGCCAGCAGCTATGACGAGCAACTCAATCAGCCCCAGCATTTT. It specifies CASSYDEQLNQPQHF.

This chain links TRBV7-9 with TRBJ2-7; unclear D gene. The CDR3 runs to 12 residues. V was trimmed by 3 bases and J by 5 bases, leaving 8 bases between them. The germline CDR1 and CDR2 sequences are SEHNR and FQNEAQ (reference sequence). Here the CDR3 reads CASSFRQDEQYF. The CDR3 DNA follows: TGTGCCAGCAGCTTTCGGCAAGACGAGCAGTACTTC.

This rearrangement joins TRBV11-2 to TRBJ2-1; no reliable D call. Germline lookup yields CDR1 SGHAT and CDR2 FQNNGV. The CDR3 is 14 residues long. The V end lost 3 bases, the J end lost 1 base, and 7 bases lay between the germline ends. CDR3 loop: CASSFFPSYNEQFF. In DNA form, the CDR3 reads TGTGCCAGCAGCTTTTTCCCTTCCTACAATGAGCAGTTCTTC.

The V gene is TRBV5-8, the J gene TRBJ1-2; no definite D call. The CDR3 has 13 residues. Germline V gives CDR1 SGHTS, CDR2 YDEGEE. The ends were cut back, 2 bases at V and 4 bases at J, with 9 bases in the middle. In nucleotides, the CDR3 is TGTGCCAGCAGCTTTGGGGAAGGCTATGGCTACACCTTC. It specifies CASSFGEGYGYTF.

This CDR3 reads CASRDGTGELFF. For the CDR3, the DNA is TGTGCCAGCAGGGACGGGACAGGGGAGCTGTTTTTT. The V gene is TRBV6-5, the J gene TRBJ2-2, with D possibly matching TRBD1 (6 bases). The ends were cut back, 6 bases at V and 8 bases at J, with 10 bases in the middle. Germline CDR1 is MNHEY and CDR2 is SVGAGI. The CDR3 sequence is 12 residues long.

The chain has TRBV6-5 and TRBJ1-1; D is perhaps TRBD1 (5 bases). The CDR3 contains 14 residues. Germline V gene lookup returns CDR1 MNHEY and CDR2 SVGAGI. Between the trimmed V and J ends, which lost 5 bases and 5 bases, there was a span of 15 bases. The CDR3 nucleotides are TGTGCCAGCAGTGTACAGGTATCCAAGACTGAAGCTTTCTTT. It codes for CASSVQVSKTEAFF.

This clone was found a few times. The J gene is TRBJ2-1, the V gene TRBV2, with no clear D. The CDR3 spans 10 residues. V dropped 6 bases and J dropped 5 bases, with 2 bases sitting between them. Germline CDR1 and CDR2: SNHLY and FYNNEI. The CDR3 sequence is CASRHNEQFF. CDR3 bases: TGTGCCAGCAGGCACAATGAGCAGTTCTTC.

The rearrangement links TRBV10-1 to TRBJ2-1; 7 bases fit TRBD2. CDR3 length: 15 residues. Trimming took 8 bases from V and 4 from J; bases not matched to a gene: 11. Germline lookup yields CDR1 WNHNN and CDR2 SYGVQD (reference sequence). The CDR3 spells CASPSGSSGYNEQFF. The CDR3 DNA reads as TGCGCCAGCCCTTCCGGGAGTAGCGGGTACAATGAGCAGTTCTTC.

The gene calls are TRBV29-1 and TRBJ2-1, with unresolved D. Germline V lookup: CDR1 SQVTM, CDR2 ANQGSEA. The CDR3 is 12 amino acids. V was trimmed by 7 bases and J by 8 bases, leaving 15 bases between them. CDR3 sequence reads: CSALEPGDEQFF. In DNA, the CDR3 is TGCAGCGCTCTTGAACCTGGCGATGAGCAGTTCTTC.

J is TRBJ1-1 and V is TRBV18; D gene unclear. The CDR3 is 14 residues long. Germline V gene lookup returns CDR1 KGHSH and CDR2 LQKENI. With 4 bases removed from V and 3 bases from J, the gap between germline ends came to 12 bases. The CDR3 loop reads CASSLAQTDTEAFF. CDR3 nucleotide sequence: TGTGCCAGCTCACTAGCCCAGACGGACACTGAAGCTTTCTTT. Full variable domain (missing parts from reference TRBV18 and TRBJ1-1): NAGVMQNPRHLVRRRGQEARLRCSPMKGHSHVYWYRQLPEEGLKFMVYLQKENIIDESGMPKERFSAEFPKEGPSILRIQQVVRGDSAAYFCASSLAQTDTEAFFGQGTRLTVV.

For the CDR3, the DNA is TGTGCCAGCAGTGGGAGGTGGACGGGAACTGAAGCTTTCTTT. It yields the protein CASSGRWTGTEAFF. The chain joins TRBV25-1 to TRBJ1-1, with unresolved D. V shed 4 bases and J shed 5 bases, with 14 bases lying between them. Germline-derived CDR1 and CDR2 are MGHDK and SYGVNS. The CDR3 has 14 residues.

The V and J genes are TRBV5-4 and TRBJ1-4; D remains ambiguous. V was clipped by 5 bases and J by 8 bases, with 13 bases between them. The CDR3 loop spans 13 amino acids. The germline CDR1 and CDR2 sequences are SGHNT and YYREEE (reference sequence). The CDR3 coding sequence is TGTGCCAGCAGGCCACAGAAAGCCGAAAAACTGTTTTTT. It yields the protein CASRPQKAEKLFF.

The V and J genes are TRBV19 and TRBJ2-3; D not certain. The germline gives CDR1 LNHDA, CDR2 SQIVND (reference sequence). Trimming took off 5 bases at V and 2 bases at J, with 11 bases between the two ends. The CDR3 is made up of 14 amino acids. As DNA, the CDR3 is TGTGCCAGTAGTCCCTTAAGAAACACAGATACGCAGTATTTT. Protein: CASSPLRNTDTQYF.

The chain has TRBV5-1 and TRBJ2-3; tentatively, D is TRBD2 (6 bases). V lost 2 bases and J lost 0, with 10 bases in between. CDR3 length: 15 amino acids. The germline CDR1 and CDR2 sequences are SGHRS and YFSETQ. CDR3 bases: TGCGCCAGCAGCTTACTAGCAACTAGCACAGATACGCAGTATTTT. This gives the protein CASSLLATSTDTQYF.

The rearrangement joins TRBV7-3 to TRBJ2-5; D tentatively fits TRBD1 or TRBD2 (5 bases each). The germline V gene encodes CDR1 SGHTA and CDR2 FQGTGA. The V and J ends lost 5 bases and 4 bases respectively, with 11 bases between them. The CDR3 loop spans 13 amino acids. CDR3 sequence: CASSPGGTETQYF. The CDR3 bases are TGTGCCAGCAGCCCTGGGGGTACAGAGACCCAGTACTTC.